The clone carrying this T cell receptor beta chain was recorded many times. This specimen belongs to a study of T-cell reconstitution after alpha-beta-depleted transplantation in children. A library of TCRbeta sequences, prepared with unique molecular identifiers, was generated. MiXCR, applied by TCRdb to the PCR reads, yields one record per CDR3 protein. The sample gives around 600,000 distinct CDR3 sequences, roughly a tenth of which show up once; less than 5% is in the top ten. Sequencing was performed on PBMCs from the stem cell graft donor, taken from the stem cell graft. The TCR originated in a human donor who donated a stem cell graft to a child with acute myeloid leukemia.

DNA for the CDR3: TGTGCCAGCAGCTTATTAGCGGGAGGGCCGAGTACCGGGGAGCTGTTTTTT. The encoded protein is CASSLLAGGPSTGELFF. This chain connects TRBV7-3 to TRBJ2-2; TRBD2 matches 11 bases. This CDR3 contains 17 residues. V was pared by 2 bases and J by 5 bases, with 7 bases of the junction left unmatched. CDR1 and CDR2 (germline): SGHTA, FQGTGA.